This T cell receptor beta chain was identified during a study of vaccination effects on CD4 cells after COVID-19 (dated by TCRdb to between 2021 and 2024). Study-wide context: Participants received two doses of either the BNT162b2 or the mRNA-1273 mRNA SARS-CoV-2 vaccine. SARS-CoV-2 spike-specific CD4+ TCR repertoires from before and after mRNA vaccination were compared in COVID-19 convalescent patients and in infection-naive vaccine recipients. Altogether, around ten COVID-19 convalescent patients and 4 SARS-CoV-2-naive healthy vaccine recipients made up the full study. In the study, cultures from other donors were sequenced using the Oncomine TCR Beta short-read assay on an Illumina iSeq 100. Broad study findings and their caveats: Limitations of the study were the small number of convalescent patients and the absence of early post-infection timepoints. In healthy vaccine recipients, vaccine-induced clones were almost all SARS-CoV-2 mono-reactive, with only 1 of 255 being cross-reactive with common cold coronaviruses. At late post-vaccination timepoints, both infection-induced and vaccine-induced clones showed marked clonal contraction, consistent with waning T cell responses.

This clone was counted a few times. It lacks a known antigen. Base qualities are missing; no much larger clone stands one base away. The library was produced with the immunoSEQ multiplex PCR assay. DNA from the CD4+ T cells that had been cultured and isolated underwent TCR beta CDR3 sequencing. Concerning the study's data processing: Non-productive TCR sequences were removed, reads were trimmed to the CDR3 region, and CDR3s of at least 7 amino acids were retained. The MANAFEST web app was used to pick out antigen-specific clonotypes by comparing their expansion in peptide wells with that in reference cultures. Positive clones required FDR<0.05 expansion versus reference and all other wells, odds ratio above 5, and frequency above 0.1% in two replicate wells. Cross-reactive clonotypes were defined as significantly expanded in SARS-CoV-2 spike wells and in at least one common cold coronavirus spike condition. CDR3 similarity was assessed by Levenshtein distance with the stringdist R package, and unrooted trees were built with ape in R 3.6.1. TCRdb carries this immuneACCESS record with in-frame sequences only. Its versions omit some clonotypes, under half of them owing to an unresolved V gene in the studies checked, with the rest unexplained. V, J and clone size derive from that table, while D and trimming were established from the DNA sequence. A total of about 55,000 clones appear in this sample, roughly 70% of them only once. Approximately 20% of the sample belongs to the ten largest clones.

To identify antigen-specific CD4+ T cell clonotypes by their expansion, the ViraFEST assay first stimulated PBMC with viral peptide pools and then applied TCR sequencing. After less than 13 days of culture, CD4+ T cells were isolated with the EasySep CD4+ T cell isolation kit. Healthy vaccine recipients had no prior SARS-CoV-2 infection, confirmed by negative nucleocapsid antibodies before and after vaccination. Each well held fewer than 2.5 million PBMC cultured in IMDM containing approximately 5% human AB serum, 9.5 to 10 IU/ml IL-2 and gentamicin, along with roughly 10 ug/ml peptides. Half of the culture medium was replaced with fresh IL-2-containing medium on days 3 and 7. Unless otherwise noted, each peptide stimulation condition was cultured in triplicate wells. Using Ficoll-Paque Plus gradient centrifugation, PBMC were separated from whole blood and then either used fresh or cryopreserved at -140C. The spike proteins of SARS-CoV-2 and of the common cold coronaviruses HCoV-NL63, HCoV-OC43 and HCoV-229E were spanned by overlapping peptide pools. The QIAamp micro DNA kit was used to extract genomic DNA from the cultured CD4+ T cells.

The sequenced sample was CD4+ T cells from PBMCs cultured with SARS-CoV-2 spike peptides, obtained before COVID-19 vaccination. In the paper's terms, the cell subset or site label means: SARS-CoV-2 spike overlapping peptide pool stimulation. The clonotype originates from a human donor who received a COVID-19 vaccine.

For the CDR3, the sequence is CASSPSGWTNEKLFF. At the DNA level, the sequence is TGCGCCAGCAGCCCCTCAGGGTGGACTAATGAAAAACTGTTTTTT. In this chain, TRBV5-1 is recombined with TRBJ1-4; TRBD1 is possibly the D segment (5 matching bases). Relative to germline, V is 4 bases shorter and J is 2 bases shorter, with 12 bases between their ends. The CDR3 starts with the cysteine, ends with the phenylalanine, and has 15 residues. Only the CDR3 region is kept as DNA, spanning 45 bases read in frame from base 1. CDR1 and CDR2 are drawn from the germline V gene: SGHRS, YFSETQ.